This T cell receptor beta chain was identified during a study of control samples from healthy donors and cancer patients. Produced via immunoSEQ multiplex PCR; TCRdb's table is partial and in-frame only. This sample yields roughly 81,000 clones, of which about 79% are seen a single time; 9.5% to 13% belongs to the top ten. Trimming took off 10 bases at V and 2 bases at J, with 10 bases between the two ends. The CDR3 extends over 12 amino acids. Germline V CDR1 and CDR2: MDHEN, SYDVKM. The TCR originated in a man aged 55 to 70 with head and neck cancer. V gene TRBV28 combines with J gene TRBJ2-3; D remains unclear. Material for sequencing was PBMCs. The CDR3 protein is CAIGSSTDTQYF. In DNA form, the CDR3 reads TGTGCCATCGGCTCCTCCACAGATACGCAGTATTTT.